The rows below give T cell receptor beta chains drawn from one sample of a study of T cells in Graves' hyperthyroidism and ophthalmopathy. TCRdb redid the calling of the multiplex PCR reads with MiXCR, one entry per CDR3 protein. This sample has about 540,000 distinct CDR3 sequences; just over 45% occur once, and the top ten carry about 7.8%. The specimen was peripheral blood or thyroid tissue (not recorded which). These receptors were obtained from a woman aged 18 to 35 with Graves' hyperthyroidism. CDR3s include the opening cysteine and the closing phenylalanine or tryptophan. A D gene is named only where the DNA matches it firmly. Not every row has a clone size; where given, it reads once, few, many or a size class.

clone size,J gene,V gene,D gene,CDR3 protein,CDR3 DNA
many,TRBJ1-1,TRBV4-3,TRBD1,CASSTRQGARTEAFF,TGCGCCAGCAGCACCCGACAGGGGGCAAGGACTGAAGCTTTCTTT
many,TRBJ2-5,TRBV11-3,NA,CASSVKQGGGRETQYF,TGTGCCAGCAGCGTAAAACAAGGGGGAGGAAGGGAGACCCAGTACTTC
many,TRBJ1-3,TRBV7-2,NA,CASSLGLRETIYF,TGTGCCAGCAGCTTAGGATTAAGAGAGACCATATATTTT
many,TRBJ1-1,TRBV10-2,NA,CASSGFLGDEAFF,TGCGCCAGCAGTGGGTTTTTAGGGGATGAAGCTTTCTTT
NA,TRBJ2-2,TRBV24-1,TRBD1,CATRGTGKTGELFF,TGTGCCACCAGGGGGACAGGGAAGACCGGGGAGCTGTTTTTT
many,TRBJ1-5,TRBV27,NA,CASSLSRYQPQHF,TGTGCCAGCAGTTTATCGCGCTATCAGCCCCAGCATTTT
many,TRBJ2-5,TRBV9,TRBD2,CASSTGLAVSETQYF,TGTGCCAGCAGTACAGGACTAGCCGTGTCAGAGACCCAGTACTTC
many,TRBJ2-3,TRBV20-1,NA,CSAHLFGTDTQYF,TGCAGTGCCCACCTCTTCGGCACAGATACGCAGTATTTT
NA,TRBJ2-5,TRBV5-1,TRBD1,CASSLGAGTGGETQYF,TGCGCCAGCAGCTTGGGTGCGGGGACAGGCGGGGAGACCCAGTACTTC
NA,TRBJ2-5,TRBV19,TRBD1,CASSPSWTGGAETQYF,TGTGCCAGTAGTCCCTCCTGGACAGGGGGCGCAGAGACCCAGTACTTC
NA,TRBJ1-1,TRBV29-1,TRBD1,CSASSPETGRTEAFF,TGCAGCGCCAGCAGCCCGGAGACAGGGCGCACTGAAGCTTTCTTT
NA,TRBJ1-4,TRBV15,TRBD1,CATSRVVETGLFF,TGTGCCACCAGCAGAGTAGTTGAGACAGGGCTGTTTTTT
many,TRBJ2-7,TRBV13,TRBD2,CASTSSGRAYEQYF,TGTGCCAGCACCTCTAGCGGGAGGGCCTACGAGCAGTACTTC
NA,TRBJ1-1,TRBV9,NA,CASSVGTSIMNTEAFF,TGTGCCAGCAGCGTTGGGACGTCCATCATGAACACTGAAGCTTTCTTT
NA,TRBJ2-7,TRBV10-3,NA,CAREWTDSYEQYF,TGTGCTAGAGAGTGGACAGACTCCTACGAGCAGTACTTC
NA,TRBJ1-6,TRBV25-1,NA,CASRDRWRGGSPLHF,TGTGCCAGCAGAGATCGATGGAGGGGTGGTTCACCCCTCCACTTT
NA,TRBJ2-3,TRBV10-3,NA,CAIRAGTINTDTQYF,TGTGCCATCAGAGCCGGGACAATAAACACAGATACGCAGTATTTT
few,TRBJ2-1,TRBV7-3,TRBD2,CASSQAGAMNNEQFF,TGTGCCAGCAGCCAAGCGGGAGCCATGAACAATGAGCAGTTCTTC
many,TRBJ1-2,TRBV5-1,TRBD1,CASSWTGPAQDGYTF,TGCGCCAGCAGCTGGACAGGGCCGGCCCAGGATGGCTACACCTTC
few,TRBJ2-7,TRBV2,NA,CASSRFDVADSYEQYF,TGTGCCAGCTCACGCTTCGACGTAGCGGACTCCTACGAGCAGTACTTC
once,TRBJ1-1,TRBV29-1,NA,CSVRRGNTEAFF,TGCAGCGTCCGACGCGGGAACACTGAAGCTTTCTTT
NA,TRBJ2-7,TRBV29-1,NA,CSKGVAASDPYEQYF,TGCAGCAAGGGGGTAGCGGCGTCGGATCCATACGAGCAGTACTTC
NA,TRBJ1-1,TRBV14,NA,CASSPLSRGGGTEAFF,TGTGCCAGCAGCCCCTTGTCCCGGGGGGGTGGGACTGAAGCTTTCTTT
many,TRBJ2-7,TRBV7-8,NA,CASSSPTGTHSSYEQYF,TGTGCCAGCAGCTCGCCTACCGGGACTCATAGCTCCTACGAGCAGTACTTC
NA,TRBJ2-5,TRBV5-6,NA,CASSPAGPSTQYF,TGTGCCAGCAGCCCCGCCGGACCCTCGACCCAGTACTTC
many,TRBJ2-5,TRBV7-3,TRBD2,CASSPNALAGGPRETQYF,TGTGCCAGCAGCCCTAACGCGTTAGCGGGAGGGCCACGGGAGACCCAGTACTTC
many,TRBJ1-4,TRBV20-1,NA,CSAREGRSWGNEKLFF,TGCAGTGCTAGAGAGGGGCGGTCTTGGGGTAATGAAAAACTGTTTTTT
NA,TRBJ1-1,TRBV29-1,NA,CSLAGTKNTEAFF,TGCAGCCTAGCCGGGACTAAGAACACTGAAGCTTTCTTT
NA,TRBJ2-7,TRBV7-6,TRBD1,CASSSGTGADVAYEQYF,TGTGCCAGCAGCTCCGGGACAGGCGCCGACGTTGCCTACGAGCAGTACTTC
NA,TRBJ1-5,TRBV11-2,NA,CASSTNRPQHF,TGTGCCAGCAGTACCAATCGGCCCCAGCATTTT
few,TRBJ2-7,TRBV28,TRBD2,CASSSPAGESYEQYF,TGTGCCAGCAGTTCCCCAGCGGGAGAGTCCTACGAGCAGTACTTC
few,TRBJ1-3,TRBV2,NA,CASSVGGSSGNTIYF,TGTGCCAGCAGTGTTGGAGGGAGCTCTGGAAACACCATATATTTT
NA,TRBJ2-7,TRBV24-1,TRBD2,CASSLRTSGRDYEQYF,TGTGCCAGCAGTTTACGTACTAGCGGGAGGGACTACGAGCAGTACTTC
once,TRBJ1-2,TRBV7-3,NA,CASSFDGSVNYGYTF,TGTGCCAGCAGCTTTGACGGGAGTGTTAACTATGGCTACACCTTC
NA,TRBJ1-5,TRBV20-1,NA,CSARDGSGSQETQHF,TGCAGTGCTAGAGATGGTAGCGGGAGTCAAGAGACCCAGCATTTT
few,TRBJ2-3,TRBV7-6,TRBD2,CASSLQRERTDTQYF,TGTGCCAGCAGCCTCCAGCGGGAGCGAACAGATACGCAGTATTTT
few,TRBJ2-5,TRBV5-8,TRBD2,CASSLARLAGEETQYF,TGTGCCAGCAGCTTGGCGCGGCTAGCGGGAGAGGAGACCCAGTACTTC
many,TRBJ1-2,TRBV3-1,NA,CASSQPTVRSGYTF,TGTGCCAGCAGCCAACCGACAGTAAGAAGTGGCTACACCTTC
NA,TRBJ2-7,TRBV30,TRBD2,CAWSTVAGTSGLEQYF,TGTGCCTGGAGTACAGTTGCCGGGACTAGCGGACTCGAGCAGTACTTC
many,TRBJ2-2,TRBV14,TRBD1,CASSQEGQGTHWGGELFF,TGTGCCAGCAGCCAAGAAGGACAGGGGACCCACTGGGGCGGGGAGCTGTTTTTT
NA,TRBJ1-3,TRBV7-2,NA,CASSLAGPGSGNTIYF,TGTGCCAGCAGCTTAGCAGGGCCAGGCTCTGGAAACACCATATATTTT
few,TRBJ1-2,TRBV6-1,TRBD1,CASREGQGAFYGYTF,TGTGCCAGCAGGGAGGGACAGGGGGCCTTCTATGGCTACACCTTC
NA,TRBJ1-2,TRBV2,NA,CASRAGTSGTILQNIQYYGYTF,TGTGCCAGCAGGGCCGGCACTAGCGGGACCATCCTCCAGAACATTCAGTACTATGGCTACACCTTC
many,TRBJ2-7,TRBV12-3/TRBV12-4,TRBD1,CASSKTGGTYEQYF,TGTGCCAGCAGCAAGACAGGGGGGACCTACGAGCAGTACTTC
NA,TRBJ2-2,TRBV6-4,NA,CATSGELFF,TGTGCCACTTCGGGGGAGCTGTTTTTT
NA,TRBJ1-2,TRBV20-1,NA,CSAELGVDGYTF,TGCAGTGCTGAGTTGGGGGTTGATGGCTACACCTTC
NA,TRBJ2-5,TRBV2,TRBD2,CASSDLGLAETQYF,TGTGCCAGCAGTGACCTGGGACTAGCGGAGACCCAGTACTTC
few,TRBJ2-2,TRBV2,TRBD2,CASRKYRTSGTTGELFF,TGTGCCAGCAGAAAATACCGGACTAGCGGGACCACCGGGGAGCTGTTTTTT
NA,TRBJ2-1,TRBV7-9,NA,CASSRTRTTGFSEQFF,TGTGCCAGCAGCCGAACCCGTACAACAGGTTTCAGTGAGCAGTTCTTC
many,TRBJ2-5,TRBV24-1,TRBD2,CATSDALAGRETQYF,TGTGCCACCAGTGATGCTCTAGCGGGACGAGAGACCCAGTACTTC
NA,TRBJ2-5,TRBV7-9,NA,CASSQGLGGETQYF,TGTGCCAGCAGCCAGGGATTGGGCGGGGAGACCCAGTACTTC
NA,TRBJ2-2,TRBV12-3/TRBV12-4,NA,CASGLALGVRAGELFF,TGTGCTAGTGGTTTAGCCCTTGGAGTCAGGGCCGGGGAGCTGTTTTTT
NA,TRBJ2-2,TRBV29-1,NA,CSVEDWQNTGELFF,TGCAGCGTTGAAGATTGGCAGAACACCGGGGAGCTGTTTTTT
many,TRBJ1-5,TRBV5-1,TRBD1,CASSLEGGAGQPQHF,TGCGCCAGCAGCTTGGAAGGGGGCGCGGGTCAGCCCCAGCATTTT
many,TRBJ1-4,TRBV6-4,TRBD1,CASSDSKNGQGGKKLFF,TGTGCCAGCAGTGACTCGAAAAACGGACAGGGTGGGAAAAAACTGTTTTTT